This entry concerns a single T cell receptor beta chain. Sequenced by immunoSEQ multiplex PCR; TCRdb stores in-frame clones only, minus some. Altogether around 170,000 clones are present, over 80% being singletons, with the ten largest covering about 6%. The data stem from a study of blood T cell repertoires in COVID-19. Overall study context: T cells, B-cell-depleted T cells, or PBMCs supplied cDNA or gDNA.

With 4 bases removed from V and 0 bases from J, the gap between germline ends came to 13 bases. Germline V lookup: CDR1 KGHDR, CDR2 SFDVKD. The CDR3 covers 16 residues. The receptor was derived from a woman in her forties with acute or convalescent COVID-19. The genes are TRBV24-1 and TRBJ2-3; tentatively, D is TRBD1 (6 bases). Material for sequencing was peripheral blood. In DNA form, the CDR3 reads TGTGCCACCAGTGACCCTAAGGACAGAAGCACAGATACGCAGTATTTT. It specifies CATSDPKDRSTDTQYF.